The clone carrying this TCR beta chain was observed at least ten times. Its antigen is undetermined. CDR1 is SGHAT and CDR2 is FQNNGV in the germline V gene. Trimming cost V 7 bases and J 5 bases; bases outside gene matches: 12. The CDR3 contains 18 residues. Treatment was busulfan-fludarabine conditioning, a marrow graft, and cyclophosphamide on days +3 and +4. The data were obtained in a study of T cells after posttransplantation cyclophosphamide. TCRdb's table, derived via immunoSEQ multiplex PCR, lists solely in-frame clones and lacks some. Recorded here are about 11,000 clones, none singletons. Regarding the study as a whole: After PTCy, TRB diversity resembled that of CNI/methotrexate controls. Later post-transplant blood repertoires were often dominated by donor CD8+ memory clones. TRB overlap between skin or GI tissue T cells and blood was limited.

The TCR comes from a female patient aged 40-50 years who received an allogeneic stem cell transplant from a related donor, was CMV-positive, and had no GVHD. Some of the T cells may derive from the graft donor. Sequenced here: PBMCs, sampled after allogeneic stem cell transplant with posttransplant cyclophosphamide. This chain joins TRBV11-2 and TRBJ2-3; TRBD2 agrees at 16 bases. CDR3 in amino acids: CASTGTSGRAGTIDTQYF. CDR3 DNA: TGTGCCAGCACCGGGACTAGCGGGAGGGCGGGAACTATAGATACGCAGTATTTT.